This TCR beta chain derives from a study of response to subunit inactivated influenza vaccine. TCRdb recomputed calls from the RT-PCR reads with MiXCR, one row per CDR3 protein. The sample records 300,000 to 350,000 distinct CDR3 sequences, less than 25% being singletons. This clonotype was observed a few times. This CDR3 spans 15 amino acids. Germline CDR1 reads LGHNA; CDR2 reads YSLEER. V shed 0 bases and J shed 7 bases, with 13 bases lying between them. The TCR sequence derives from a man aged 50 to 69 who received an inactivated influenza vaccine. Sequences were derived from PBMCs from blood, sampled less than 22 months after vaccination. The rearrangement joins TRBV4-3 to TRBJ2-1; D not certain. CDR3 amino acids: CASSQDLMVSNEQFF. CDR3 DNA sequence: TGCGCCAGCAGCCAAGATCTAATGGTCTCAAATGAGCAGTTCTTC.